This T cell receptor beta chain stems from a study of technical replicates of blood from a few donors. Libraries were prepared by immunoSEQ multiplex PCR; TCRdb keeps only in-frame clonotypes and omits some of them. The data contain about 86,000 clones, nearly 96% of them seen just once; the ten biggest clones take up 0.3% to 0.45%. The germline gives CDR1 PRHDT, CDR2 FYEKMQ (reference sequence). This CDR3 is built from 12 residues. The V and J ends lost 3 bases and 9 bases respectively, with 9 bases between them. This sequence originates from a human donor in good health. This chain joins TRBV13 and TRBJ2-1, with D maybe TRBD1 (5 bases). The sample taken for sequencing was T cells isolated from PBMCs. CDR3 bases: TGTGCCAGCAGCTTTCAGGGTATTGAGCAGTTCTTC. Translation: CASSFQGIEQFF.